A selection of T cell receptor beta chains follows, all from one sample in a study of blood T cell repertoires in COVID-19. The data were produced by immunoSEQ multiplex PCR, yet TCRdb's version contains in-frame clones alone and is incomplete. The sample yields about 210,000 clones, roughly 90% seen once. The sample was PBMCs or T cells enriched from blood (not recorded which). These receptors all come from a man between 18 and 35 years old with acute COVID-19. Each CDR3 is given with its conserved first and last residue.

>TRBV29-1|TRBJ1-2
CSVQFRGYGYTF
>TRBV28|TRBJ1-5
CASSLSGSYSNQPQHF
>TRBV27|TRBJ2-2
CASSLTSGWTGELFF
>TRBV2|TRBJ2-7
CASREMTSGSFEQYF
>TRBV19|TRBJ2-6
CASNPTGESGANVLTF
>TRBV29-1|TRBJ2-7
CSVERAYEQYF
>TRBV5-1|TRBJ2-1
CASTRREGLFGDEQFF
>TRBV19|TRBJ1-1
CASTMGGNTEAFF
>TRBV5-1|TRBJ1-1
CASSLEAVNTEAFF
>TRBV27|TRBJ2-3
CASSSPTSGTDTQYF
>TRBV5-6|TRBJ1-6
CASSLFQGRGSPLHF
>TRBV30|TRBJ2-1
CAWSTNSLDEQFF
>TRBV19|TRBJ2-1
CASSAAGGVDEQFF
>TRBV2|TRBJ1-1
CASQQGANAEAFF
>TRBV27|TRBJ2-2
CASRGSGYTGELFF
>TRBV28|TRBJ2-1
CASSLLRDSYNEQFF
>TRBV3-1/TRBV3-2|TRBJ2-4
CASSQAGNIQYF
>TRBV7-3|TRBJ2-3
CASSLTSSVSGEADTQYF
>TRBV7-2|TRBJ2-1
CASSLVGQPFYNEQFF
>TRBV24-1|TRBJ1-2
CATSAEGRSYGYTF
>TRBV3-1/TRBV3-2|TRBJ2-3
CASSQSVSDTQYF
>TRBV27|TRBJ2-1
CASSPEPRPSYNEQFF
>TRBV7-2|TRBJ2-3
CASSLGLAGYLRGTDTQYF
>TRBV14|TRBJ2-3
CASRPSGGGDTQYF
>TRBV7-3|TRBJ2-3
CASSPDGSLDTQYF
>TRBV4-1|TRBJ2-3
CASSQGSSGGYTDTQYF
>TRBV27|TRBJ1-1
CASSFLDSNTEAFF
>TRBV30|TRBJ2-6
CAWSVQGNGANVLTF